A selection of T cell receptor beta chains follows, all from one sample in a study of CD8 T cells in Susac syndrome. TCRdb itself ran the immunoSEQ multiplex PCR reads through MiXCR, one entry per CDR3 protein. The sample lists 150,000 to 200,000 distinct CDR3 sequences; more than 90% were seen once. Source material: CD4+ T cells from PBMCs. Receptors originate from a human donor in good health. Both conserved end residues are part of each CDR3. Fields, in order: V gene, CDR3 protein.

v_call: TRBV20-1
cdr3_aa: CSALRGGISNEQFF

v_call: TRBV30
cdr3_aa: CAWVLLLGEAFF

v_call: TRBV7-3
cdr3_aa: CASSKGHSNTEAFF

v_call: TRBV30
cdr3_aa: CAWSVYHEAFF

v_call: TRBV29-1
cdr3_aa: CSVEFSTGNTIYF

v_call: TRBV5-4
cdr3_aa: CASSLGRGGYNEQFF

v_call: TRBV27
cdr3_aa: CASRLGVQSGGYTF

v_call: TRBV14
cdr3_aa: CASSQLTEAFF

v_call: TRBV4-1
cdr3_aa: CASSSYAGGRNYGYTF

v_call: TRBV12-3/TRBV12-4
cdr3_aa: CASSPREANYGYTF

v_call: TRBV7-2
cdr3_aa: CASSLDRANQPQHF

v_call: TRBV7-2
cdr3_aa: CASTRQNTGELFF

v_call: TRBV12-3/TRBV12-4
cdr3_aa: CASSSFRSGELFF

v_call: TRBV4-2
cdr3_aa: CASSQEHRGNYNEQFF

v_call: TRBV30
cdr3_aa: CAWSAGTPGYGYTF

v_call: TRBV27
cdr3_aa: CARVANEQYF

v_call: TRBV19
cdr3_aa: CASSKGNAYNEQFF

v_call: TRBV19
cdr3_aa: CASTPMGGTANYGYTF

v_call: TRBV29-1
cdr3_aa: CSVVGPYNEQFF

v_call: TRBV4-3
cdr3_aa: CASSQKTGYEQYF

v_call: TRBV20-1
cdr3_aa: CSAREGTDYSNQPQHF

v_call: TRBV30
cdr3_aa: CAWSLTGRPYEQYF

v_call: TRBV4-1
cdr3_aa: CASTSSGGNTDTQYF

v_call: TRBV20-1
cdr3_aa: CSARTVFETQYF

v_call: TRBV29-1
cdr3_aa: CSGQGGTEAFF

v_call: TRBV12-3/TRBV12-4
cdr3_aa: CASSTKVLGNTEAFF

v_call: TRBV20-1
cdr3_aa: CSARPVPYNSPLHF

v_call: TRBV28
cdr3_aa: CASRQGSREQYF

v_call: TRBV11-3
cdr3_aa: CAIKESGGVNQPQHF

v_call: TRBV7-2
cdr3_aa: CASSPPGLAYNEQFF

v_call: TRBV2
cdr3_aa: CASSPSGAPTQYF

v_call: TRBV28
cdr3_aa: CASRPGQGYEQYF

v_call: TRBV20-1
cdr3_aa: CSARDGRQGRTGELFF

v_call: TRBV7-9
cdr3_aa: CASSSRLAGVSYNEQFF

v_call: TRBV4-3
cdr3_aa: CASSQVRDNTEAFF

v_call: TRBV27
cdr3_aa: CASSSGQGTNGYTF

v_call: TRBV25-1
cdr3_aa: CASSDSDSPYGYTF

v_call: TRBV10-3
cdr3_aa: CAISDTLRQNYEQYF

v_call: TRBV27
cdr3_aa: CASSLQAGGGGTDTQYF

v_call: TRBV24-1
cdr3_aa: CATSDVGQGTHGEVF

v_call: TRBV20-1
cdr3_aa: CSAGGQALNQPQHF

v_call: TRBV6-2/TRBV6-3
cdr3_aa: CASSSRTPGTYEQYF

v_call: TRBV29-1
cdr3_aa: CSVSDRYTDTQYF

v_call: TRBV20-1
cdr3_aa: CSAKDYGYTF

v_call: TRBV29-1
cdr3_aa: CSVAGDRGIGEQYF

v_call: TRBV19
cdr3_aa: CASSSGRSSPLHF